This T cell receptor beta chain stems from a study of T cells in localized non-small cell lung cancer. The CDR3 totals 13 residues. In germline, CDR1 is SGHDT, CDR2 YYEEEE. The V and J ends lost 4 bases and 5 bases respectively, with 12 bases between them. Produced via immunoSEQ multiplex PCR; TCRdb's table is partial and in-frame only. The sample includes tens of thousands of clones, approximately 84% seen only once; the top ten take about 6.5%. This clone was counted between two and nine times. This same CDR3 is encoded by further DNA sequences in the sample. The chain couples TRBV5-6 to TRBJ2-5, with unresolved D. The source of this sequence is a man aged 35-69 years with stage I lung adenocarcinoma. Here the sequenced sample was peripheral blood, taken before any cancer treatment. The CDR3 reads CASSLRNGETQYF. Written as DNA, the CDR3 is TGTGCCAGCAGCCTGAGGAATGGGGAGACCCAGTACTTC.